This T cell receptor (beta chain) was sequenced during a study of blood T cell repertoires in COVID-19. The wider study: Acute-phase and convalescent COVID-19 samples originated in the United States, Italy and Spain. Nucleic acid was either cDNA or gDNA, and it came from T cells, B-cell-depleted T cells, or PBMCs.

The CDR3 runs to 13 residues. CDR1 is MDHEN, CDR2 SYDVKM, per germline. J was trimmed by 5 bases and V by 8 bases; bases with no gene match: 4. Study processing details: Reference gene primers were amplified, and this amplification served to estimate nucleated cell counts. TCRdb's copy holds only in-frame clones and misses some; the assay was immunoSEQ multiplex PCR. The DNA gave D and trimming, while V, J and clone size come from that table. Here the sample spans approximately 84,000 clones, approximately 80% being singletons. V and J are TRBV28 and TRBJ2-7; 12 positions agree with TRBD2. This receptor was obtained from a human donor in a cohort sampled during active COVID-19. Sequenced input: peripheral blood. CDR3 protein: CASLASGRDEQYF. CDR3 in DNA: TGTGCCAGCCTAGCTAGCGGGAGGGACGAGCAGTACTTC.